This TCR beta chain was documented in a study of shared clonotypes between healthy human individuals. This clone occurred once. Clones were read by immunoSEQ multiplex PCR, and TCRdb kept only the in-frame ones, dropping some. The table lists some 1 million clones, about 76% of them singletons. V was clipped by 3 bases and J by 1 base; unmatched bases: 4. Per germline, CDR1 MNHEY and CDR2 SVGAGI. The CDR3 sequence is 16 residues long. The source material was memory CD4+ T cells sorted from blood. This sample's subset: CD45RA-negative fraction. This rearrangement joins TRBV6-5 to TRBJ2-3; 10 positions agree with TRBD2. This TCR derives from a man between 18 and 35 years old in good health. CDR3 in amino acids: CASSYGLAGGTDTQYF. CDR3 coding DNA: TGTGCCAGCAGTTATGGGCTAGCGGGAGGCACAGATACGCAGTATTTT.